This T cell receptor beta chain originates from a study of T cells expressing NK-cell markers. Overall study findings and caveats: Several of the donors also had these clonotypes leading their CD3+CD56-NKG2C+ fraction.

TCRdb reprocessed the 5' RACE reads, with one entry per CDR3 protein and no DNA. The table gives approximately 420,000 distinct CDR3 sequences; the top ten clones make up about 10% of it. For this clonotype: Its matching antigen is unknown.

Sequencing was carried out using blood T cells: a sorted CD56 or NKG2C T cell subset, CD4+ or CD8+ T cells, or bulk PBMC T cells (not recorded which). The TCR sequence derives from a woman aged 50 to 60 in good health.

CDR3 in amino acids: CSASQLAAETQYF. The chain links TRBV20-1 to TRBJ2-5; the TCRdb D gene call, TRBD2, has no DNA to confirm it. Germline CDR1 DFQATT, CDR2 SNEGSKA (reference sequence). The CDR3 is 13 amino acids.